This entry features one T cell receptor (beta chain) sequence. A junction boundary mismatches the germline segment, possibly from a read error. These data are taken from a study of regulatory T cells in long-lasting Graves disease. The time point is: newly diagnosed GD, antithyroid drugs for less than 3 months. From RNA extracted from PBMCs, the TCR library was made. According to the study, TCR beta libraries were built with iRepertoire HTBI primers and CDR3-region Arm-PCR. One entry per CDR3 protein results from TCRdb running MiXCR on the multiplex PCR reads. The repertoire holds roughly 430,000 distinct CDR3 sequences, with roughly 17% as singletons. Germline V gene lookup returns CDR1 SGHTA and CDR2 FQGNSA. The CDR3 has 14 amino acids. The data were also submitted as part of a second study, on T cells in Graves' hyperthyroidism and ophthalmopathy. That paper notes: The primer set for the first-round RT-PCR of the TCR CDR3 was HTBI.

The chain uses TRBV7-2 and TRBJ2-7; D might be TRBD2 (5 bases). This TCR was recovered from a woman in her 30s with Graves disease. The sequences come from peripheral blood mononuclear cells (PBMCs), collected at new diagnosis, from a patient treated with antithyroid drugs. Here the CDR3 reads CASSLAGVTYEPYF. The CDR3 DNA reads TGTGCCAGCAGCTTAGCGGGAGTTACCTACGAGCCGTACTTC.